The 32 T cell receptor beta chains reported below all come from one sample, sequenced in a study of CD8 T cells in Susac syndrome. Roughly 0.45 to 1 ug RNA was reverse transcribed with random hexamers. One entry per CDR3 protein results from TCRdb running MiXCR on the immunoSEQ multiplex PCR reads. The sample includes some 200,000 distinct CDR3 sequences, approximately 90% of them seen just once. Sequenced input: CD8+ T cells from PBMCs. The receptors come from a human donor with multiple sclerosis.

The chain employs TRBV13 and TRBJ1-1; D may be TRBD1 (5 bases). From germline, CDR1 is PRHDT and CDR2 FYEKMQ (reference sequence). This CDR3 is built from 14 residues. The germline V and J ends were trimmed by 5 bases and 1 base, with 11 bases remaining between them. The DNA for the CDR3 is TGTGCCAGCAGCGCCAGGGCGGGGAACACTGAAGCTTTCTTT. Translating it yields CASSARAGNTEAFF.

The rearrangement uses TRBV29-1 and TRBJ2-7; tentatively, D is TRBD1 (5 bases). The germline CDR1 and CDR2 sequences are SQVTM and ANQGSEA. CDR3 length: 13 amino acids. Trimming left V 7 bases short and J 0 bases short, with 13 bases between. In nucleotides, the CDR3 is TGCAGCGCCTCCCGACAGCCCTCCTACGAGCAGTACTTC. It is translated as CSASRQPSYEQYF.

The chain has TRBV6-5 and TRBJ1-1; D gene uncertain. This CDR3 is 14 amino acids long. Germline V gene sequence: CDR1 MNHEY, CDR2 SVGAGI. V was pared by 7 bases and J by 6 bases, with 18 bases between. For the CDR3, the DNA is TGTGCCAGCAAGTTAGAAATGGGGTTCGCTGAAGCTTTCTTT. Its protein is CASKLEMGFAEAFF.

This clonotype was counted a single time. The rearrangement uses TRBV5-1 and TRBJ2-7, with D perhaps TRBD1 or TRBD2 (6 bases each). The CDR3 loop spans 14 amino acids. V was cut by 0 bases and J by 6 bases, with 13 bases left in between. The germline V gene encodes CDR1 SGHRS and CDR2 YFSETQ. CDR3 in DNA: TGCGCCAGCAGCTTGGATGGGGGGCTAGGCGAGCAGTACTTC. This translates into CASSLDGGLGEQYF.

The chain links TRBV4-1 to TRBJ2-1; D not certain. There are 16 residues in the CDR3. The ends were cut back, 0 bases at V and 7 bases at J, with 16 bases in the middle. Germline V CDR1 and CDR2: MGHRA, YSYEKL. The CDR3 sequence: CASSQEVVRPYNEQFF. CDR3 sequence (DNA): TGCGCCAGCAGCCAAGAGGTAGTCCGACCTTATAATGAGCAGTTCTTC.

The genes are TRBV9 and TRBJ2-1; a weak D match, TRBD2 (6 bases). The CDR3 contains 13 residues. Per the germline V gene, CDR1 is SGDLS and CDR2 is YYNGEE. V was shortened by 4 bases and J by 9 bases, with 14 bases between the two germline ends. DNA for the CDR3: TGTGCCAGCAGCTCAGGACTACTCCCTGAGCAGTTCTTC. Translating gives CASSSGLLPEQFF.

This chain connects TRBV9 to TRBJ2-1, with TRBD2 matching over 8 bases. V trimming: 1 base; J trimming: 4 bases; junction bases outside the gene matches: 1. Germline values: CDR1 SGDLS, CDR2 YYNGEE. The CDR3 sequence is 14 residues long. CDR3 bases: TGTGCCAGCAGCGTAACTAGCGGTTACAATGAGCAGTTCTTC. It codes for CASSVTSGYNEQFF.

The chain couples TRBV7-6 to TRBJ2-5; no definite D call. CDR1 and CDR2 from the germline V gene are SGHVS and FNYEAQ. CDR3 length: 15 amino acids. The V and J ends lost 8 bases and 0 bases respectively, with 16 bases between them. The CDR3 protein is CASSRLPPYQETQYF. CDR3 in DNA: TGTGCCAGCTCCCGCCTCCCCCCATACCAAGAGACCCAGTACTTC.

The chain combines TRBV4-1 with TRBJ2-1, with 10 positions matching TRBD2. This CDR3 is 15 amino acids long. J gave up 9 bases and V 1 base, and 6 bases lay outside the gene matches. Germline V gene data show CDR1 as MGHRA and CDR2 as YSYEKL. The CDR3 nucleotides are TGCGCCAGCAGCCAAGTTCCTAGCGGGGGAGCTGAGCAGTTCTTC. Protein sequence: CASSQVPSGGAEQFF.

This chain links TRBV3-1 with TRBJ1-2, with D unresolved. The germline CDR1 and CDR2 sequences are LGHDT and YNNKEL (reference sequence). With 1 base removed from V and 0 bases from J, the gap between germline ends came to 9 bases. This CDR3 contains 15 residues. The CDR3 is CASSQGKSANYGYTF. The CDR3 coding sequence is TGTGCCAGCAGCCAAGGGAAGAGTGCTAACTATGGCTACACCTTC.

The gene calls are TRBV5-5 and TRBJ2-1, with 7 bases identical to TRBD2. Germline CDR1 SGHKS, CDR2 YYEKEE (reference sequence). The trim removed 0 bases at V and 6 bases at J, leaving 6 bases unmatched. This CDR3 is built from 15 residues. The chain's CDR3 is CASSLEGGSGNEQFF. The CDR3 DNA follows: TGTGCCAGCAGCTTGGAAGGCGGGAGCGGCAATGAGCAGTTCTTC.

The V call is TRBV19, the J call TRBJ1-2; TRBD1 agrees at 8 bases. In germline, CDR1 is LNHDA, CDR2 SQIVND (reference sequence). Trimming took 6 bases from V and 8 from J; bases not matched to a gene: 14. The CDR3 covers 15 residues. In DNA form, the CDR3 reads TGTGCCAGTAGCATCGGCCTGGGACAGGTGGGGGGCTACACCTTC. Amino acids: CASSIGLGQVGGYTF.

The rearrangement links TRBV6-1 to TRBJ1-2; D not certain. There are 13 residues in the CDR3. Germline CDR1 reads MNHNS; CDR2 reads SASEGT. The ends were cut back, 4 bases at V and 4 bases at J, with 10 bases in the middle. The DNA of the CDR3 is TGTGCCAGCAGTGTACGGATATCCTATGGCTACACCTTC. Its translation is CASSVRISYGYTF.

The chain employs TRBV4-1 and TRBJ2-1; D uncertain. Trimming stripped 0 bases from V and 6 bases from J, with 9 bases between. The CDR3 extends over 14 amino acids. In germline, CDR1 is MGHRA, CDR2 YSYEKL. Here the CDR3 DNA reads TGCGCCAGCAGCCAAGAAGGGCACATCAATGAGCAGTTCTTC. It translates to CASSQEGHINEQFF.

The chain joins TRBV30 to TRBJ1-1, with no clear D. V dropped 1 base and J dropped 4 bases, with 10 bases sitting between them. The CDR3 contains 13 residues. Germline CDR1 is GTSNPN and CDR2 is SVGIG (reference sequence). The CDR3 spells CAWSETAITEAFF. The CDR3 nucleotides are TGTGCCTGGAGTGAGACTGCCATCACTGAAGCTTTCTTT.

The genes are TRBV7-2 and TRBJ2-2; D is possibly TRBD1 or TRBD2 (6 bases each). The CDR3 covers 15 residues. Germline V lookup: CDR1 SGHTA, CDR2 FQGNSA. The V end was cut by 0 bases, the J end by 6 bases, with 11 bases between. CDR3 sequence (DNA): TGTGCCAGCAGCTTAGCTAAGGGGGGTCCCGGGGAGCTGTTTTTT. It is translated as CASSLAKGGPGELFF.

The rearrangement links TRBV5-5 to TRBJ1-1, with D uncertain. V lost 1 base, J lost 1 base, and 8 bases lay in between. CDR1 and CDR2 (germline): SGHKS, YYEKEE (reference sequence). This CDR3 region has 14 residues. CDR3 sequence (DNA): TGTGCCAGCAGCTTGATTGAAAGGAACACTGAAGCTTTCTTT. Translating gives CASSLIERNTEAFF.

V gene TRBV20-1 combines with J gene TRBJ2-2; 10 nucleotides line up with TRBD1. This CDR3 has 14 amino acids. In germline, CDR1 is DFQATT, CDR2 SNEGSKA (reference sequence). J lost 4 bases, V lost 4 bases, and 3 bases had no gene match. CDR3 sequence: CSATDRGLTGELFF. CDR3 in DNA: TGCAGTGCTACCGACAGGGGGCTCACCGGGGAGCTGTTTTTT.

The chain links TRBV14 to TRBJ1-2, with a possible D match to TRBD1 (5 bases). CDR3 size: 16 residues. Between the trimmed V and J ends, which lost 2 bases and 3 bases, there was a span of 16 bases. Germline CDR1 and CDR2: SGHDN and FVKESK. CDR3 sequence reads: CASSQYRDASHYGYTF. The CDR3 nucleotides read TGTGCCAGCAGCCAATACCGGGACGCCTCCCACTATGGCTACACCTTC.

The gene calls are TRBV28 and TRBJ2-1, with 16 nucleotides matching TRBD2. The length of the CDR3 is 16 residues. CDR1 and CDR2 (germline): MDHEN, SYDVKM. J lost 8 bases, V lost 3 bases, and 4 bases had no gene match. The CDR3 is CASSLGLAGGPHEQFF. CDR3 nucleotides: TGTGCCAGCAGTTTGGGACTAGCGGGAGGGCCTCATGAGCAGTTCTTC.

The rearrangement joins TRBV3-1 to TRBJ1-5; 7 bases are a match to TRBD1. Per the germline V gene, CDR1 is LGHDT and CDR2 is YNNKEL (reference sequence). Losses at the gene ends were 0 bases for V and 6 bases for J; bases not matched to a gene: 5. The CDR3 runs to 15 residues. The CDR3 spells CASSQDRTGGQPQHF. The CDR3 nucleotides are TGTGCCAGCAGCCAAGATAGGACAGGAGGTCAGCCCCAGCATTTT.

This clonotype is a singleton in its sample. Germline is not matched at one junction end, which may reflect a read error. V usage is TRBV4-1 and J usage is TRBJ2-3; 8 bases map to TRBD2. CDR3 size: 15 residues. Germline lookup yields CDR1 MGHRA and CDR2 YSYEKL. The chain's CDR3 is CASRQGAGGRDTQYF. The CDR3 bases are TGCGCCAGCAGACAAGGTGCGGGGGGAAGAGATACGCAGTATTTT.

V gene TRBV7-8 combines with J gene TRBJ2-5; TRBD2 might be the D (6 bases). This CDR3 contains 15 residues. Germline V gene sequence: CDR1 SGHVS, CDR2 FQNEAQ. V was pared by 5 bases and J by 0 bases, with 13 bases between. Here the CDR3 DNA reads TGTGCCAGCAGCCAACTGAGCGGGTACCAAGAGACCCAGTACTTC. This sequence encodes CASSQLSGYQETQYF.

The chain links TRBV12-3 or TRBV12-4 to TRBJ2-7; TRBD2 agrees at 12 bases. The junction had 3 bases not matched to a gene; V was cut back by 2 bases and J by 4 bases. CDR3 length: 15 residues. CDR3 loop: CASSLTSGGFYEQYF. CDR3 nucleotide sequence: TGTGCCAGCAGTTTAACTAGCGGGGGGTTTTACGAGCAGTACTTC.

The CDR3 spells CASSHFAGQYF. The CDR3 DNA reads TGTGCCAGCAGCCACTTCGCGGGGCAGTACTTC. The chain uses TRBV7-2 and TRBJ2-7; possible D gene TRBD2, 5 bases. With 5 bases removed from V and 9 bases from J, the gap between germline ends came to 11 bases. CDR1 and CDR2 from the germline V gene are SGHTA and FQGNSA. This CDR3 spans 11 amino acids.

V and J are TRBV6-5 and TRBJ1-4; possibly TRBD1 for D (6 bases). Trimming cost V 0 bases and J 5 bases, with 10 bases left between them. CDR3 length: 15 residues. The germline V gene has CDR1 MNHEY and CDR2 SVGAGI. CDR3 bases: TGTGCCAGCAGTTACTCAGACAGGAAAAATGAAAAACTGTTTTTT. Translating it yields CASSYSDRKNEKLFF.

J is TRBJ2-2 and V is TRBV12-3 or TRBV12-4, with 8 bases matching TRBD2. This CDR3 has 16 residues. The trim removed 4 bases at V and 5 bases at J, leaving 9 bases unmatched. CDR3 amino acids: CASSSTSGPRTGELFF. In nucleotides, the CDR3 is TGTGCCAGCAGTTCAACTAGCGGACCGAGAACCGGGGAGCTGTTTTTT.

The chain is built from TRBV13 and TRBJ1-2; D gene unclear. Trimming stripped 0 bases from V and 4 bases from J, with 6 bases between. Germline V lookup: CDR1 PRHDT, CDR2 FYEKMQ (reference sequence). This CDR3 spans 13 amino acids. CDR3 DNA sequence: TGTGCCAGCAGCTTAGGCGGGCTCTATGGCTACACCTTC. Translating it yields CASSLGGLYGYTF.

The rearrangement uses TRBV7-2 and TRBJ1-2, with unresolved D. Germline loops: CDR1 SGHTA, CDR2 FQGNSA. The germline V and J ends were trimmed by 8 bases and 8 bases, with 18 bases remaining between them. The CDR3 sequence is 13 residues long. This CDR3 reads CASFLAGMGGYTF. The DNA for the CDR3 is TGTGCCAGCTTTCTAGCGGGCATGGGGGGCTACACCTTC.

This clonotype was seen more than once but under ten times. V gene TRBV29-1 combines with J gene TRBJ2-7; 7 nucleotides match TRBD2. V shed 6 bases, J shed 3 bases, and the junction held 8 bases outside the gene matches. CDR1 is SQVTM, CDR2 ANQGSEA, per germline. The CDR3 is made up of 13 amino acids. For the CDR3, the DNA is TGCAGCGTGGGGGAGCGGGGATTCTACGAGCAGTACTTC. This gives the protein CSVGERGFYEQYF.

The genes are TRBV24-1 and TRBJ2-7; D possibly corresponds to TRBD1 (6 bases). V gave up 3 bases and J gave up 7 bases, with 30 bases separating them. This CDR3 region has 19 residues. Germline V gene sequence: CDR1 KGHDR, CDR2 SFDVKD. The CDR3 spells CATSDRPQYGQQGPGEQYF. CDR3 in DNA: TGTGCCACCAGTGATCGACCCCAATATGGACAGCAGGGGCCGGGGGAGCAGTACTTC.

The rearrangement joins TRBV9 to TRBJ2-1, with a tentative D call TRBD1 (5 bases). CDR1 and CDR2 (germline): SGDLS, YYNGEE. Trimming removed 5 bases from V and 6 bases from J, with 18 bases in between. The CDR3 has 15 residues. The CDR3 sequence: CASRDPRVPGNEQFF. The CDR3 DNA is TGTGCCAGCAGAGACCCCAGGGTGCCAGGCAATGAGCAGTTCTTC.